This entry concerns a single TCR beta chain. Its cognate antigen is unknown. This record comes from a study of T-cell reconstitution after alpha-beta-depleted transplantation in children. General study findings and limits: Day-60 TCRbeta diversity that was high in some patients was derived from surviving recipient T cells and thymic progenitors. It was reported that alpha-beta T cells came from several hundred expanded graft clones (about two months after transplant).

CDR1 and CDR2 (germline): SQVTM, ANQGSEA. V was clipped by 6 bases and J by 1 base, with 16 bases between them. The CDR3 has 14 residues. Unique molecular identifiers were used in preparing the TCRbeta library. TCRdb called the PCR reads again in MiXCR, with one record for every CDR3 protein. The sample lists a few hundred thousand distinct CDR3 sequences; roughly 10% were seen once. The sample was peripheral blood, taken 180 days after TCRalphabeta/CD19-depleted stem cell transplant. The sequence was collected from a male patient between 2 and 10 years old who had a stem cell transplant for chronic granulomatous disease, so the T cells may come from the graft donor. This sequence joins TRBV29-1 and TRBJ2-7; D might be TRBD1 (5 bases). CDR3 protein: CSVLRVQGSYEQYF. As DNA, the CDR3 is TGCAGCGTCCTCAGGGTCCAAGGGTCCTACGAGCAGTACTTC.